This T cell receptor beta chain was documented in a study of T-cell reconstitution after alpha-beta-depleted transplantation in children. Preparation of the TCRbeta library involved a method that used unique molecular identifiers. MiXCR, applied by TCRdb to the PCR reads, yields one record per CDR3 protein. The repertoire has about 240,000 distinct CDR3 sequences, about a quarter of them found once; the top ten carry about 2.6%. V lost 4 bases to trimming and J lost 1 base, with 14 bases between them. The germline V gene has CDR1 DFQATT and CDR2 SNEGSKA (reference sequence). CDR3 size: 15 residues. This clonotype was seen at least ten times.

The material was PBMCs, obtained before TCRalphabeta/CD19-depleted stem cell transplant. The rearrangement links TRBV20-1 to TRBJ1-5; D gene uncertain. The sequence derives from a girl aged 2 to 9 with Fanconi anemia, due to receive a stem cell transplant. CDR3 residues: CSAIEVAYSNQPQHF. Here the CDR3 DNA reads TGCAGTGCTATCGAGGTAGCTTACAGCAATCAGCCCCAGCATTTT.